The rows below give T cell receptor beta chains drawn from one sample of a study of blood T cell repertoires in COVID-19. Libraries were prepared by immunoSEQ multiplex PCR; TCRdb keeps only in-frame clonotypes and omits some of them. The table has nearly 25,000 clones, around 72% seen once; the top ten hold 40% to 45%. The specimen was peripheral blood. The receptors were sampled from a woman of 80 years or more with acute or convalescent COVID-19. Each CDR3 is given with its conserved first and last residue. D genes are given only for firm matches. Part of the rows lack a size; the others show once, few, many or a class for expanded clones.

cdr3_aa: CASSLWAGRSNEKLFF
cdr3_nt: TGCGCCAGCAGCTTGTGGGCAGGGCGGTCTAATGAAAAACTGTTTTTT
d_call: -
clone_size: -
j_call: TRBJ1-4
cdr3_length: 16
v_call: TRBV5-1

cdr3_aa: CASSRGQAYEQYF
cdr3_nt: TGTGCCAGCAGCCGGGGACAGGCCTACGAGCAGTACTTC
d_call: TRBD1
clone_size: -
j_call: TRBJ2-7
cdr3_length: 13
v_call: TRBV7-3

cdr3_aa: CASSLGPQGTGIYGYTF
cdr3_nt: TGTGCCAGCAGCTTAGGTCCCCAAGGGACAGGGATATATGGCTACACCTTC
d_call: TRBD1
clone_size: -
j_call: TRBJ1-2
cdr3_length: 17
v_call: TRBV7-2

cdr3_aa: CASTKTGGHQPQHF
cdr3_nt: TGTGCCAGCACAAAGACAGGGGGACATCAGCCCCAGCATTTT
d_call: TRBD1
clone_size: few
j_call: TRBJ1-5
cdr3_length: 14
v_call: TRBV28

cdr3_aa: CASIPDRSRGINYGYTF
cdr3_nt: TGTGCCAGCATCCCGGACAGGAGCCGGGGTATTAACTATGGCTACACCTTC
d_call: TRBD1
clone_size: -
j_call: TRBJ1-2
cdr3_length: 17
v_call: TRBV2

cdr3_aa: CSARNPGAEAFF
cdr3_nt: TGCAGCGCCCGGAATCCCGGGGCTGAAGCTTTCTTT
d_call: -
clone_size: -
j_call: TRBJ1-1
cdr3_length: 12
v_call: TRBV29-1

cdr3_aa: CASTRNGASEAFF
cdr3_nt: TGTGCCAGCACACGGAATGGAGCCTCGGAAGCTTTCTTT
d_call: -
clone_size: -
j_call: TRBJ1-1
cdr3_length: 13
v_call: TRBV6-5

cdr3_aa: CATSRDAGSEQYF
cdr3_nt: TGTGCCACCAGCAGAGATGCGGGGAGTGAGCAGTACTTC
d_call: -
clone_size: -
j_call: TRBJ2-7
cdr3_length: 13
v_call: TRBV15

cdr3_aa: CASRNRGLFYEQYF
cdr3_nt: TGTGCCAGCAGAAACAGGGGGCTATTCTACGAGCAGTACTTC
d_call: TRBD1
clone_size: -
j_call: TRBJ2-7
cdr3_length: 14
v_call: TRBV6-8

cdr3_aa: CASSPAQGGGETQYF
cdr3_nt: TGTGCCAGCTCACCGGCTCAGGGCGGTGGAGAGACCCAGTACTTC
d_call: -
clone_size: few
j_call: TRBJ2-5
cdr3_length: 15
v_call: TRBV18

cdr3_aa: CASSLTDSGYTF
cdr3_nt: TGTGCCAGCAGTTTAACGGACTCGGGCTACACCTTC
d_call: -
clone_size: -
j_call: TRBJ1-2
cdr3_length: 12
v_call: TRBV28

cdr3_aa: CASSLELAASYEQYF
cdr3_nt: TGTGCCAGCAGCTTAGAACTAGCGGCCTCCTACGAGCAGTACTTC
d_call: TRBD2
clone_size: -
j_call: TRBJ2-7
cdr3_length: 15
v_call: TRBV7-2

cdr3_aa: CASSSLVGDGYTF
cdr3_nt: TGTGCCAGCAGTTCGCTTGTGGGAGATGGCTACACCTTC
d_call: -
clone_size: -
j_call: TRBJ1-2
cdr3_length: 13
v_call: TRBV5-5

cdr3_aa: CASSRENRETDTQYF
cdr3_nt: TGTGCCAGTAGTAGAGAGAACAGGGAAACAGATACGCAGTATTTT
d_call: -
clone_size: -
j_call: TRBJ2-3
cdr3_length: 15
v_call: TRBV19

cdr3_aa: CASTGDGETQYF
cdr3_nt: TGTGCCAGCACGGGGGATGGGGAGACCCAGTACTTC
d_call: -
clone_size: -
j_call: TRBJ2-5
cdr3_length: 12
v_call: TRBV2

cdr3_aa: CASDRGVEAFF
cdr3_nt: TGCGCCAGTGACCGCGGGGTTGAAGCTTTCTTT
d_call: -
clone_size: few
j_call: TRBJ1-1
cdr3_length: 11
v_call: TRBV10-1